This record concerns one T cell receptor beta chain sequence. Its antigen is as yet unknown. Looked up from germline, CDR1 is MNHNS and CDR2 is SASEGT. CDR3 size: 13 residues. V gave up 6 bases and J gave up 4 bases, with 11 bases separating them. The CDR3 regions of TCR beta were amplified from RNA transcripts. A set of HTBI primers served as the primers for a first-round RT-PCR of the TCR CDR3. TCRdb recomputed calls from the multiplex PCR reads with MiXCR, one row per CDR3 protein. The table includes over 350,000 distinct CDR3 sequences, over 12% detected once. The sample comes from a study of T cells in Graves' hyperthyroidism and ophthalmopathy. General study results and limits: The authors' 13 V-J model separated ophthalmopathy from stable hyperthyroidism. The majority of expanded thyroid clonotypes above 0.001 also appeared in blood.

The cohort's ophthalmopathy patients, a group with duration under 3 months, had a Clinical Activity Score of at least 3 and a NOSPECS grade of at least 4. Diagnoses were established using clinical symptoms, serum thyroxine and TRAb, thyroid ultrasound and orbital computed tomography. This receptor was identified in a man in his fifties with Graves' ophthalmopathy. The chain couples TRBV6-1 to TRBJ2-3; D is undetermined. What was sequenced was blood. The CDR3 protein is CASSRADPDTQYF. The CDR3 DNA reads as TGTGCCAGCAGCCGGGCTGATCCAGATACGCAGTATTTT.